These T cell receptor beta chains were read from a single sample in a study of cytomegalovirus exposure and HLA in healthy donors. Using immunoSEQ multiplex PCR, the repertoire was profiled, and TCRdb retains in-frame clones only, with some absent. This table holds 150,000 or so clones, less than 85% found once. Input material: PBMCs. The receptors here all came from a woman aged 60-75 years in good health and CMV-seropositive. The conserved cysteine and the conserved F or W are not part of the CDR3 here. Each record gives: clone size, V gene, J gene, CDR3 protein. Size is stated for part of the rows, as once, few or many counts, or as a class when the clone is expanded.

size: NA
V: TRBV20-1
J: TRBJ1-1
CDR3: SAEGTEAF

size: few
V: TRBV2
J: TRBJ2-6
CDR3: ASSEALGGANVLT

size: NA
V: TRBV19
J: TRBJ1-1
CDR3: ASSIDPVTGTEAF

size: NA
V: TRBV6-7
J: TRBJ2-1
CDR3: ASSRLLAGGCNEQF

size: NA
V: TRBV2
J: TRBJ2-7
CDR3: ASRGLAVVGEQY

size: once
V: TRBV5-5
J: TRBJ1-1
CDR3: ASSLQGTEAF

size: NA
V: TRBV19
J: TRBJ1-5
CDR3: ASRDRGLYQPQH

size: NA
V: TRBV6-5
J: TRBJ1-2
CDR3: ASRGTGLGPLGYT

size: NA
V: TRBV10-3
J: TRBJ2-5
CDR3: ATSGGEETQY

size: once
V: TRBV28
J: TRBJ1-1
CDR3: ASNSEGAGNTEAF

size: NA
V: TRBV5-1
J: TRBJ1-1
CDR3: ASSIGGTNTEAF